A single sample is the source of the 4 T cell receptor beta chains below, sequenced in a study of T-cell reconstitution after alpha-beta-depleted transplantation in children. The authors prepared the TCRbeta library with unique molecular identifiers. TCRdb ran MiXCR on the PCR reads and lists one entry per CDR3 protein. This sample yields about a million distinct CDR3 sequences, of which 25% to 35% are seen a single time; around 30% belongs to the top ten. The sample in question was PBMCs, mostly from graft donor cells, obtained 360 days after TCRalphabeta/CD19-depleted stem cell transplant. The receptors stem from a boy younger than two who had a stem cell transplant for SCID, so the T cells may come from the graft donor.

The table lists this clonotype with a few counts. The rearrangement uses TRBV9 and TRBJ2-1; possibly TRBD2 for D (6 bases). CDR3 length: 13 residues. V lost 3 bases, J lost 2 bases, and 6 bases lay in between. The germline gives CDR1 SGDLS, CDR2 YYNGEE. CDR3 amino acids: CASSGTTYNEQFF. The CDR3, as DNA: TGTGCCAGCAGCGGGACTACCTACAATGAGCAGTTCTTC.

The rearrangement uses TRBV7-9 and TRBJ2-5, with D possibly called TRBD1 or TRBD2 (5 bases each). V lost 5 bases and J 5 bases, leaving 15 bases between the germline ends. Germline V gives CDR1 SEHNR, CDR2 FQNEAQ (reference sequence). The CDR3 sequence is 14 residues long. The CDR3 sequence: CASSVPGPWETQYF. The CDR3 bases are TGTGCCAGCAGCGTTCCGGGACCCTGGGAGACCCAGTACTTC.

The V and J genes are TRBV2 and TRBJ2-5; D may match TRBD1 or TRBD2 (5 bases each). The CDR3 is 15 residues long. Looked up from germline, CDR1 is SNHLY and CDR2 is FYNNEI. Trimming cost V 3 bases and J 2 bases, with 13 bases left between them. The CDR3 loop is CASSESWGRQETQYF. The DNA for the CDR3 is TGTGCCAGCAGTGAGAGCTGGGGACGTCAAGAGACCCAGTACTTC.

V is TRBV3-1 and J is TRBJ2-1; TRBD2 matches 7 bases. Germline CDR1 reads LGHDT; CDR2 reads YNNKEL (reference sequence). The junction had 7 bases not matched to a gene; V was cut back by 4 bases and J by 7 bases. CDR3 length equals 14 residues. This CDR3 reads CASSLSTSFNEQFF. In DNA, the CDR3 is TGTGCCAGCAGCCTATCGACTAGCTTTAATGAGCAGTTCTTC.